This T cell receptor (beta chain) was captured by sequencing in a study of response to subunit inactivated influenza vaccine. Findings and limits, study-wide: Seasonal influenza vaccination, on each occasion, was suggested by the authors to recruit few new T cells.

This clonotype was seen repeatedly, ten times or more. What it recognizes is unknown. Germline V lookup: CDR1 SGHRS, CDR2 YFSETQ. There are 13 residues in the CDR3. Trimming removed 3 bases at V and 2 bases at J, with 9 bases between. TCRdb fed the RT-PCR reads into MiXCR, producing one record per CDR3 protein. Counted here are roughly 500,000 distinct CDR3 sequences, approximately 24% occurring once; the ten biggest clones make up 2.5% to 3.5%. The same sample was also studied in work on T cells expressing NK-cell markers. That source adds: Libraries used 5'RACE template switching adding universal primer site and UMIs. With respect to HCMV, seven of the eight sequenced donors were seropositive, and one was seronegative.

The chain couples TRBV5-1 to TRBJ2-7, with D tentatively TRBD1 (6 bases). Here the sequenced sample was CD4+ T cells sorted from PBMCs, taken 11 to 12 days after vaccination. The sequence derives from a man aged 45-65 years who received an inactivated influenza vaccine. Written as DNA, the CDR3 is TGCGCCAGCAGCTCAACAGGGCCCTACGAGCAGTACTTC. Translation gives CASSSTGPYEQYF.